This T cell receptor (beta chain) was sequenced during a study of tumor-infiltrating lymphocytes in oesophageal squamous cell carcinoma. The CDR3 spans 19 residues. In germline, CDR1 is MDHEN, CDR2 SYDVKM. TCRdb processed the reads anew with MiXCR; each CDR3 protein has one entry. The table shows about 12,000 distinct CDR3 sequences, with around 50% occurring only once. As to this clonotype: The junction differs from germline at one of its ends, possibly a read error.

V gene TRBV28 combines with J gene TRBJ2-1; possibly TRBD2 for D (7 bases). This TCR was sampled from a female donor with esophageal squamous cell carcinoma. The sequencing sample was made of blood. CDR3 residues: CASSPPGGIPGQPYNEQFF. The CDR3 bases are TGTGCCAGCAGTCCCCCGGGGGGTATACCGGGACAACCCTACAACGAGCAGTTCTTC.